One sample yielded the 16 T cell receptor beta chains listed below, sequenced in a study of cytomegalovirus exposure and HLA in healthy donors. 13 Jbeta primers and 60 Vbeta primers were used for the PCR. The protocol was immunoSEQ multiplex PCR, while the TCRdb copy is restricted to in-frame clones and leaves out a portion. The table counts 150,000 or so clones; roughly 1.3% lies in the top ten. The sequenced sample was PBMCs. All receptors derive from a woman aged 55-69 years in good health and CMV-seronegative.

The chain couples TRBV12-5 to TRBJ1-2, with D perhaps TRBD1 (5 bases). Trimming removed 6 bases from V and 2 bases from J, with 13 bases in between. Germline V CDR1 and CDR2: LGHNT, FRNRAP. The CDR3 extends over 14 amino acids. CDR3 loop: CASGPGGMNYGYTF. In DNA, the CDR3 is TGTGCTAGTGGCCCCGGGGGGATGAACTATGGCTACACCTTC.

The chain links TRBV11-2 to TRBJ2-5, with 9 bases that match TRBD1. Per the germline V gene, CDR1 is SGHAT and CDR2 is FQNNGV. Trimming took 2 bases from V and 5 from J; bases not matched to a gene: 15. This CDR3 is built from 18 residues. CDR3 in amino acids: CASSLRGTGRETAETQYF. CDR3 bases: TGTGCCAGCAGCTTACGGGGGACAGGGCGTGAAACGGCGGAGACCCAGTACTTC.

This sequence joins TRBV4-3 and TRBJ2-5, with D possibly TRBD2 on 5 matching bases. V was clipped by 0 bases and J by 2 bases, with 16 bases between them. CDR1 is LGHNA and CDR2 is YSLEER in the germline V gene. The CDR3 totals 17 residues. CDR3 nucleotides: TGCGCCAGCAGCCAAGATCTGACGGGAACTGGGCAAGAGACCCAGTACTTC. Translated, it gives CASSQDLTGTGQETQYF.

The chain couples TRBV5-4 to TRBJ2-2, with 7 bases lining up with TRBD1. The CDR3 loop spans 17 amino acids. J was trimmed by 0 bases and V by 3 bases; bases with no gene match: 8. CDR1 and CDR2 from the germline V gene are SGHNT and YYREEE (reference sequence). The CDR3, as DNA: TGTGCCAGCAGCTCCGAAACCGGGACAGCGAACACCGGGGAGCTGTTTTTT. It codes for CASSSETGTANTGELFF.

V is TRBV10-1 and J is TRBJ2-3, with D maybe TRBD2 (5 bases). The V and J ends lost 3 bases and 6 bases respectively, with 10 bases between them. The CDR3 totals 13 residues. Germline-derived CDR1 and CDR2 are WNHNN and SYGVQD (reference sequence). CDR3 nucleotide sequence: TGCGCCAGCAGTGACGGGGTAGCGGATACGCAGTATTTT. This gives the protein CASSDGVADTQYF.

V gene TRBV7-2 combines with J gene TRBJ1-1; 8 positions agree with TRBD1. This CDR3 comprises 14 residues. V was clipped by 5 bases and J by 7 bases; unmatched bases: 9. From germline, CDR1 is SGHTA and CDR2 FQGNSA. The CDR3 DNA reads TGTGCCAGCAGCCGACAGGGGATTCGGGATGAAGCTTTCTTT. Translation gives CASSRQGIRDEAFF.

This chain uses TRBV5-6 with TRBJ2-7; the match to TRBD1 covers 11 bases. From germline, CDR1 is SGHDT and CDR2 YYEEEE. Trimming cost V 1 base and J 5 bases; bases outside gene matches: 14. This CDR3 comprises 18 residues. The DNA for the CDR3 is TGTGCCAGCAGCTTGAGGACAGGGGGCGCGAGGGTCACCCACGAGCAGTACTTC. This encodes CASSLRTGGARVTHEQYF.

V gene TRBV5-1 combines with J gene TRBJ2-2; 7 bases are shared with TRBD2. V dropped 0 bases and J dropped 8; count of bases not matched to a gene: 13. Germline assignment: CDR1 SGHRS and CDR2 YFSETQ. The CDR3 has 17 amino acids. The CDR3 DNA is TGCGCCAGCAGCTTGGTTATTGCGGGGGACCGAGTAGGGGAGCTGTTTTTT. Translating gives CASSLVIAGDRVGELFF.

The rearrangement joins TRBV14 to TRBJ2-7, with TRBD1 matching over 10 bases. Per germline, CDR1 SGHDN and CDR2 FVKESK. This CDR3 comprises 17 residues. Trimming took 1 base from V and 4 from J; bases not matched to a gene: 10. The CDR3 sequence: CASSQVSGTGADYEQYF. For the CDR3, the DNA is TGTGCCAGCAGCCAAGTTTCCGGGACAGGGGCGGATTACGAGCAGTACTTC.

The rearrangement links TRBV7-9 to TRBJ2-1, with TRBD2 identical over 13 bases. This CDR3 is built from 14 residues. CDR1 is SEHNR, CDR2 FQNEAQ, per germline (reference sequence). V shed 2 bases, J shed 8 bases, and the junction held 0 bases outside the gene matches. The CDR3 DNA sequence: TGTGCCAGCAGCTTAACTAGCGGGAGGGATGAGCAGTTCTTC. This gives the protein CASSLTSGRDEQFF.

The CDR3 spells CASSVPDQGWVSTDTQYF. In DNA form, the CDR3 reads TGTGCCAGCAGCGTCCCAGACCAGGGCTGGGTGAGCACAGATACGCAGTATTTT. This rearrangement joins TRBV9 to TRBJ2-3, with D possibly TRBD1 on 5 matching bases. V dropped 2 bases and J dropped 0 bases, with 19 bases sitting between them. CDR1 is SGDLS, CDR2 YYNGEE, per germline. The CDR3 covers 18 residues.

The V and J genes are TRBV7-9 and TRBJ1-1; D may be TRBD1 (6 bases). V was shortened by 5 bases and J by 4 bases, with 11 bases between the two germline ends. Germline values: CDR1 SEHNR, CDR2 FQNEAQ (reference sequence). The CDR3 covers 13 residues. CDR3 residues: CASSELRGTEAFF. Written as DNA, the CDR3 is TGTGCCAGCAGCGAACTCAGGGGCACTGAAGCTTTCTTT. The entire variable domain, with the rest obtained from reference TRBV7-9 and TRBJ1-1, is as follows: DTGVSQNPRHKITKRGQNVTFRCDPISEHNRLYWYRQTLGQGPEFLTYFQNEAQLEKSRLLSDRFSAERPKGSFSTLEIQRTEQGDSAMYLCASSELRGTEAFFGQGTRLTVV.

The rearrangement joins TRBV27 to TRBJ2-3; D is uncertain. The CDR3 is 16 amino acids. In germline, CDR1 is MNHEY, CDR2 SMNVEV (reference sequence). Trimming took off 3 bases at V and 0 bases at J, with 13 bases between the two ends. CDR3 bases: TGTGCCAGCAGTTTTCGGTGGCGAGGTAGCACAGATACGCAGTATTTT. This sequence encodes CASSFRWRGSTDTQYF.

The chain carries TRBV29-1 and TRBJ2-5; 10 bases map to TRBD1. The CDR3 runs 15 residues. Per the germline V gene, CDR1 is SQVTM and CDR2 is ANQGSEA. The V gene end was trimmed by 0 bases and the J gene end by 4 bases; junction bases not matched to a gene: 5. CDR3 loop: CSVEDPRTGGETQYF. In DNA form, the CDR3 reads TGCAGCGTTGAAGATCCCCGGACAGGGGGAGAGACCCAGTACTTC.

The V gene is TRBV29-1, the J gene TRBJ2-2; D is unclear. V lost 3 bases to trimming and J lost 0 bases, with 5 bases between them. The CDR3 extends over 13 amino acids. Per germline, CDR1 SQVTM and CDR2 ANQGSEA. The CDR3 DNA reads TGCAGCGTTGATGGCCCGAACACCGGGGAGCTGTTTTTT. Translated: CSVDGPNTGELFF.

The rearrangement uses TRBV5-1 and TRBJ2-5; D is undetermined. The V end was cut by 4 bases, the J end by 2 bases, with 9 bases between. The CDR3 totals 13 residues. Per germline, CDR1 SGHRS and CDR2 YFSETQ. Written as DNA, the CDR3 is TGCGCCAGCAGCCATATTCTACAAGAGACCCAGTACTTC. Encoded protein: CASSHILQETQYF.